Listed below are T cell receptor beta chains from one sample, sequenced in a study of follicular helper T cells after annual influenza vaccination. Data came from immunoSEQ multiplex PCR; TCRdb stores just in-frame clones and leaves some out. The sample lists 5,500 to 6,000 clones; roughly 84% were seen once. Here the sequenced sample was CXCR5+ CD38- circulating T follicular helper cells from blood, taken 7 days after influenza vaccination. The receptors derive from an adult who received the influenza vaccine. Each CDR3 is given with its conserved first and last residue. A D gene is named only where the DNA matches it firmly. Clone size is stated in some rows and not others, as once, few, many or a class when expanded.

cdr3_nt: TGTGCCAGCAGCTTGTACGGGGGGTCGAACACCGGGGAGCTGTTTTTT
cdr3_aa: CASSLYGGSNTGELFF
d_call: TRBD2
v_call: TRBV5-6
j_call: TRBJ2-2
clone_size: .

cdr3_nt: TGTGCCAGCAGTGGGACTAGCGGGGGGGCCGGAGATACGCAGTATTTT
cdr3_aa: CASSGTSGGAGDTQYF
d_call: TRBD2
v_call: TRBV9
j_call: TRBJ2-3
clone_size: .

cdr3_nt: TGTGCCAGCAGCTTAGGGCGGACCTACGAGCAGTACTTC
cdr3_aa: CASSLGRTYEQYF
d_call: .
v_call: TRBV7-3
j_call: TRBJ2-7
clone_size: .

cdr3_nt: TGTGCCAGCAGCGTAGACCCTTCGCTAGCGAATGAGCAGTTCTTC
cdr3_aa: CASSVDPSLANEQFF
d_call: .
v_call: TRBV9
j_call: TRBJ2-1
clone_size: .

cdr3_nt: TGTGCCTGGAGATGGGACACCCGGACTGAAGCTTTCTTT
cdr3_aa: CAWRWDTRTEAFF
d_call: .
v_call: TRBV30
j_call: TRBJ1-1
clone_size: .

cdr3_nt: TGTGCCAGCAGCTCGCCTGGCCTAGGGCCGGTTGGGGAGCAGTACTTC
cdr3_aa: CASSSPGLGPVGEQYF
d_call: .
v_call: TRBV7-9
j_call: TRBJ2-7
clone_size: .

cdr3_nt: TGTGCCAGCGCCCTCGACAGGGCTCGGCAGCCCCAGCATTTT
cdr3_aa: CASALDRARQPQHF
d_call: TRBD1
v_call: TRBV28
j_call: TRBJ1-5
clone_size: once

cdr3_nt: TGTGCCAGCAGCCCTCGGGCCCAACGGGGGACCGGGGAGCTGTTTTTT
cdr3_aa: CASSPRAQRGTGELFF
d_call: .
v_call: TRBV7-9
j_call: TRBJ2-2
clone_size: .

cdr3_nt: TGCGCCAGCAGTGAGGGTGGACAGAGCTCCTACGAGCAGTACTTC
cdr3_aa: CASSEGGQSSYEQYF
d_call: .
v_call: TRBV10-2
j_call: TRBJ2-7
clone_size: .

cdr3_nt: TGTGCTACTGGGGGGGGAGACAGGGACTACGAGCAGTACTTC
cdr3_aa: CATGGGDRDYEQYF
d_call: .
v_call: TRBV30
j_call: TRBJ2-7
clone_size: .

cdr3_nt: TGTGCCAGCAGCTTAGGTAGCGGGGCTCGCGAGCAGTACTTC
cdr3_aa: CASSLGSGAREQYF
d_call: TRBD2
v_call: TRBV7-9
j_call: TRBJ2-7
clone_size: once

cdr3_nt: TGTGCCATCAGTGTCAGCGGGGCGAACACCGGGGAGCTGTTTTTT
cdr3_aa: CAISVSGANTGELFF
d_call: TRBD2
v_call: TRBV10-3
j_call: TRBJ2-2
clone_size: .

cdr3_nt: TGCGCCAGCAGTGACCCATCGGCACAGGGAGGGGATAATTCACCCCTCCACTTT
cdr3_aa: CASSDPSAQGGDNSPLHF
d_call: .
v_call: TRBV10-1
j_call: TRBJ1-6
clone_size: .

cdr3_nt: TGTGCCAGCAGCTACGGGACTAGCGGACTTAATGTCCCCTACAATGAGCAGTTCTTC
cdr3_aa: CASSYGTSGLNVPYNEQFF
d_call: TRBD2
v_call: TRBV7-2
j_call: TRBJ2-1
clone_size: .